This T cell receptor (beta chain) was observed in a study of blood T cell repertoires in COVID-19. The overall study: From the United States, Italy and Spain came samples of acute and convalescent COVID-19. T cells, B-cell-depleted T cells, or PBMCs provided the cDNA or gDNA that served as material.

In the authors' methods: By means of reference gene primer amplification, nucleated cell counts were estimated. TCRdb's table, derived via immunoSEQ multiplex PCR, lists solely in-frame clones and lacks some. Clone size and the V and J calls come from that table; the DNA yielded D and trimming. The data contain 300,000 to 450,000 clones, roughly 85% of them seen just once; the ten biggest clones take up more than 3%. The V gene's germline CDR1 is MDHEN and CDR2 SYDVKM. Trimming pared 6 bases from V and 8 bases from J, leaving 28 bases between. This CDR3 has 17 amino acids. This rearrangement joins TRBV28 to TRBJ1-2; TRBD1 is a possible D gene (5 bases). The TCR originated in a woman under 30 with acute or convalescent COVID-19. Specimen: peripheral blood. CDR3 loop: CASRSPELGGQGKGYTF. CDR3 sequence (DNA): TGTGCCAGCAGAAGCCCTGAGCTAGGAGGGCAGGGAAAGGGCTACACCTTC.